This TCR beta chain comes out of a study of shared clonotypes between healthy human individuals. The assay was immunoSEQ multiplex PCR, and TCRdb's table has in-frame clones only and misses some. The sample includes millions of clones, 95% of them seen just once. The sample comprised naive CD4+ T cells sorted from blood. Sample subset: CD45RA+ positively selected. The sequence was obtained from a man between 18 and 35 years old in good health.

The CDR3 loop is CAAGVSGFSYNEQFF. Written as DNA, the CDR3 is TGTGCCGCAGGCGTTAGCGGATTCTCCTACAATGAGCAGTTCTTC. The chain joins TRBV6-5 to TRBJ2-1, with D tentatively TRBD2 (6 bases). With 11 bases removed from V and 0 bases from J, the gap between germline ends came to 17 bases. The V gene's germline CDR1 is MNHEY and CDR2 SVGAGI. The CDR3 loop spans 15 amino acids.